This is a list of T cell receptor beta chains from one sample in a study of regulatory and conventional T cells in RAG deficiency. The protocol was immunoSEQ multiplex PCR, while the TCRdb copy is restricted to in-frame clones and leaves out a portion. This sample has 25,000 to 30,000 clones, with about 95% found just once. The same sample was also used in a study of regulatory T cells.

The sequenced sample was CD25- CD4+ T cells sorted from blood. The receptors shown here come from a human donor in good health. Each CDR3 is given with its conserved first and last residue. D genes are given only for firm matches. Size values are once, few and many counts, or a class for expanded clones, and some rows have none.

v_gene	d_gene	j_gene	abundance	CDR3aa	CDR3nt
TRBV5-8	TRBD2	TRBJ2-5	-	CASSTKGLRGAQYF	TGTGCCAGCAGCACTAAGGGCCTCCGGGGGGCCCAGTACTTC
TRBV10-3	TRBD1	TRBJ2-5	-	CAISGDYNRGPQETQYF	TGTGCCATCAGTGGTGATTACAACAGGGGCCCCCAAGAGACCCAGTACTTC
TRBV25-1	TRBD1	TRBJ1-1	-	CASSELGTGLNTEAFF	TGTGCCAGCAGTGAATTAGGGACAGGCCTGAACACTGAAGCTTTCTTT
TRBV19	TRBD1	TRBJ1-5	-	CGSALTGWAQPQHF	TGTGGGTCGGCCCTGACAGGGTGGGCTCAGCCCCAGCATTTT
TRBV29-1	-	TRBJ2-7	-	CSGVFRGADPRGEQYF	TGCAGCGGGGTTTTTCGTGGGGCAGACCCTAGGGGGGAGCAGTACTTC
TRBV4-1	TRBD2	TRBJ2-3	-	CASSQDRLAGSTDTQYF	TGCGCCAGCAGCCAAGACAGATTAGCGGGGAGCACAGATACGCAGTATTTT
TRBV6-1	-	TRBJ1-3	-	CASSLEGAPGNTIYF	TGTGCCAGCAGTCTAGAGGGTGCTCCTGGAAACACCATATATTTT
TRBV9	-	TRBJ2-7	-	CASSVGWGGTIYEQYF	TGTGCCAGCAGCGTAGGGTGGGGGGGGACAATCTACGAGCAGTACTTC
TRBV5-1	-	TRBJ1-6	-	CASSLGGGNSPLHF	TGCGCCAGCAGCTTGGGTGGAGGCAATTCACCCCTCCACTTT
TRBV10-3	-	TRBJ2-1	-	CAISPQGWEQFF	TGTGCCATCAGCCCCCAGGGTTGGGAGCAGTTCTTC
TRBV6-1	-	TRBJ2-3	-	CASSEPTGTQYF	TGTGCCAGCAGTGAACCCACTGGTACGCAGTATTTT
TRBV29-1	-	TRBJ1-2	-	CSVEPGVFGYTF	TGCAGCGTTGAACCAGGGGTTTTCGGCTACACCTTC
TRBV4-2	TRBD2	TRBJ2-4	-	CASSQDGTSGGITGKNIQYF	TGTGCCAGCAGCCAAGATGGTACTAGCGGGGGGATTACTGGCAAAAACATTCAGTACTTC
TRBV14	-	TRBJ2-3	-	CASSQGWGLSTDTQYF	TGTGCCAGCAGCCAAGGATGGGGGCTTAGCACAGATACGCAGTATTTT
TRBV2	TRBD1	TRBJ1-5	few	CASSRQGVFRQPQHF	TGTGCCAGCAGTAGACAGGGGGTGTTCCGTCAGCCCCAGCATTTT
TRBV9	-	TRBJ2-4	-	CASSKGGIENIQYF	TGTGCCAGCAGCAAGGGGGGGATTGAGAACATTCAGTACTTC
TRBV20-1	-	TRBJ2-1	once	CSARVLNEQFF	TGCAGTGCTAGAGTCCTCAATGAGCAGTTCTTC
TRBV18	-	TRBJ1-3	-	CASSPPGNRGNTIYF	TGTGCCAGCTCACCACCCGGGAATCGAGGAAACACCATATATTTT
TRBV6-1	TRBD2	TRBJ2-3	-	CASSGLAGGSVDTQYF	TGTGCCAGCAGTGGACTAGCGGGGGGGAGTGTAGATACGCAGTATTTT
TRBV21-1	-	TRBJ1-2	once	CASSKVRPGLLFNPATFYTF	TGTGCCAGCAGCAAAGTCCGACCAGGGCTGCTTTTCAACCCGGCCACCTTCTACACCTTC
TRBV5-1	-	TRBJ1-5	-	CASSLVSGINQPQHF	TGCGCCAGCAGCTTGGTTTCAGGGATTAATCAGCCCCAGCATTTT
TRBV2	-	TRBJ1-2	once	CASTAGTTINYGYTF	TGTGCCAGCACGGCAGGGACTACTATTAACTATGGCTACACCTTC
TRBV7-9	-	TRBJ2-1	-	CASSLGGAGLNEQFF	TGTGCCAGCAGCCTCGGGGGAGCCGGCCTCAATGAGCAGTTCTTC
TRBV15	-	TRBJ2-7	-	CATSNVAPGRGRGAYEQYF	TGTGCCACCAGCAACGTTGCCCCCGGCCGGGGTCGGGGAGCCTACGAGCAGTACTTC
TRBV18	TRBD1	TRBJ1-1	-	CASSLLEQDRVNTEAFF	TGTGCCAGCTCACTACTGGAACAGGACAGGGTGAACACTGAAGCTTTCTTT
TRBV10-3	-	TRBJ1-2	-	CAISELTSPNGYTF	TGTGCCATCAGTGAGCTTACATCACCAAATGGCTACACCTTC
TRBV11-2	-	TRBJ2-5	-	CASSFTDQETQYF	TGTGCCAGCAGCTTTACAGACCAAGAGACCCAGTACTTC
TRBV5-4	TRBD2	TRBJ2-7	-	CASSLGGRLAGVPYEQYF	TGTGCCAGCAGCTTGGGGGGGCGCCTAGCGGGGGTACCGTACGAGCAGTACTTC
TRBV18	-	TRBJ1-1	-	CASSPPPGGEAFF	TGTGCCAGCTCACCACCTCCCGGTGGTGAAGCTTTCTTT
TRBV7-8	-	TRBJ1-1	-	CASSRRGVTTEAFF	TGTGCCAGCAGCCGCCGCGGGGTAACTACTGAAGCTTTCTTT
TRBV29-1	-	TRBJ1-1	-	CSVATVANTEAFF	TGCAGCGTTGCGACAGTGGCTAACACTGAAGCTTTCTTT
TRBV7-9	TRBD2	TRBJ2-3	-	CASSWAGTSGTDTQYF	TGTGCCAGCAGCTGGGCCGGGACTAGCGGAACAGATACGCAGTATTTT
TRBV19	-	TRBJ1-1	-	CASISRGRMNTEAFF	TGTGCCAGTATCTCCAGGGGCAGGATGAACACTGAAGCTTTCTTT